Sequencing of this T cell receptor beta chain was carried out in a study of T cells after posttransplantation cyclophosphamide. Regarding the study as a whole: Blood and skin or GI T cell repertoires showed limited TRB overlap. After PTCy, TRB diversity resembled that of CNI/methotrexate controls. Later blood repertoires were often dominated by clones from the donor CD8+ memory compartment.

V shed 6 bases and J shed 4 bases, with 18 bases lying between them. The CDR3 has 15 residues. Germline assignment: CDR1 MNHEY and CDR2 SVGAGI. Notes on this clone: The antigen remains unidentified.

A marrow graft followed busulfan-fludarabine conditioning, with cyclophosphamide on days +3 and +4. TCRdb's copy holds only in-frame clones and misses some; the assay was immunoSEQ multiplex PCR. The table lists 3,000 to 4,000 clones, more than 80% of them singletons, with about 7% in the top ten. The chain has TRBV6-5 and TRBJ1-1; D not certain. This TCR derives from a female patient aged 45 to 65 who received an allogeneic stem cell transplant from an unrelated donor, was CMV-positive, and had acute and chronic GVHD. Part of the T cell pool may stem from the graft donor. Source: PBMCs, taken after allogeneic stem cell transplant with posttransplant cyclophosphamide. CDR3 residues: CASSPRGVGSTEAFF. The CDR3 region has the DNA TGTGCCAGCAGCCCCCGGGGAGTGGGGAGCACTGAAGCTTTCTTT.